The 28 T cell receptor beta chains below come from one sample, sequenced in a study of CD8 T cells in ankylosing spondylitis. TCRdb reanalysed the 5' RACE reads using MiXCR and keeps one entry per CDR3 protein. The sample consists of roughly 130,000 distinct CDR3 sequences, about a tenth of them appearing once. The specimen sequenced was blood, either unsorted or a sorted T cell fraction (not recorded which). Source of these receptors: a male donor with ankylosing spondylitis or in good health (not recorded which).

In this sample, this clonotype turned up many times. The chain couples TRBV7-2 to TRBJ2-6; no reliable D call. CDR1 and CDR2 (germline): SGHTA, FQGNSA. The germline V and J ends were trimmed by 1 base and 0 bases, with 4 bases remaining between them. This CDR3 has 15 amino acids. CDR3 residues: CASSLDHSGANVLTF. In DNA form, the CDR3 reads TGTGCCAGCAGCTTAGATCACTCTGGGGCCAACGTCCTGACTTTC.

This clonotype came up a few times. The rearrangement uses TRBV21-1 and TRBJ2-3; the table's D gene call, TRBD2, was not cross checked with the DNA. TRBV21-1 is noted as a pseudogene. The CDR3 loop spans 15 amino acids. The CDR3 DNA reads as TGTGCCAGCAGCCCAACTAGCGGGCCATCAGATACGCAGTATTTT. Its protein is CASSPTSGPSDTQYF.

V gene TRBV7-6 combines with J gene TRBJ2-1; TRBD1 aligns across 10 bases. Germline CDR1 and CDR2: SGHVS and FNYEAQ. The CDR3 runs to 16 residues. Germline trimming cut 4 bases from V and 5 bases from J; bases unmatched to any gene: 8. The DNA for the CDR3 is TGTGCCAGCAGCTCGGGGACAGGGGTCTCAAACAATGAGCAGTTCTTC. It specifies CASSSGTGVSNNEQFF.

This clonotype was recorded many times. The V gene is TRBV6-2 or TRBV6-3, the J gene TRBJ1-5; 11 nucleotides match TRBD1. The germline gives CDR1 MNHEY, CDR2 SVGEGT. Germline trimming cut 2 bases from V and 7 bases from J; bases unmatched to any gene: 4. This CDR3 has 15 residues. The CDR3 DNA reads TGTGCCAGCAGTTACGGGACAGGGGGGTTGCAGCCCCAGCATTTT. This gives the protein CASSYGTGGLQPQHF.

The table lists this clonotype with many counts. This chain links TRBV4-2 with TRBJ2-6, with no clear D. The CDR3 is 17 residues long. CDR1 and CDR2 (germline): LGHNA, YNFKEQ. The germline V and J ends were trimmed by 4 bases and 2 bases, with 15 bases remaining between them. CDR3 sequence: CASSPIIGGAGANVLTF. The CDR3 nucleotides are TGTGCCAGCAGCCCGATCATAGGTGGCGCTGGGGCCAACGTCCTGACTTTC.

This clonotype was seen at least ten times. The CDR3 loop reads CASSLDPGGGSYNEQFF. The CDR3 coding sequence is TGCGCCAGCAGCTTGGATCCGGGAGGGGGATCCTACAATGAGCAGTTCTTC. The chain joins TRBV5-1 to TRBJ2-1; 8 bases map to TRBD2. Germline CDR1 reads SGHRS; CDR2 reads YFSETQ. The trim removed 0 bases at V and 1 base at J, leaving 6 bases unmatched. The CDR3 is 17 amino acids.

The chain uses TRBV5-1 and TRBJ2-3, with no clear D. The CDR3 covers 17 residues. Between the trimmed V and J ends, which lost 4 bases and 2 bases, there was a span of 20 bases. In germline, CDR1 is SGHRS, CDR2 YFSETQ. This CDR3 is CASSGKAGQTPTDTQYF. Here the CDR3 DNA reads TGCGCCAGCAGCGGTAAAGCAGGTCAGACACCCACAGATACGCAGTATTTT.

This clonotype was counted ten times or more. The V gene is TRBV12-3 or TRBV12-4, the J gene TRBJ2-7, with TRBD2 matching 10 bases. CDR3 length: 14 amino acids. J lost 3 bases, V lost 2 bases, and 1 base had no gene match. The CDR3 DNA is TGTGCCAGCAGTTTACGGACTAGCGGCTACGAGCAGTACTTC. Its translation: CASSLRTSGYEQYF.

In its sample, this clonotype was seen many times. The chain has TRBV5-1 and TRBJ2-1; a weak D match, TRBD2 (6 bases). Germline CDR1 is SGHRS and CDR2 is YFSETQ. The CDR3 has 14 residues. Trimming pared 3 bases from V and 8 bases from J, leaving 15 bases between. The CDR3 loop is CASSSGDDIYEQFF. The CDR3 nucleotides are TGCGCCAGCAGCTCGGGAGACGACATCTATGAGCAGTTCTTC.

This clonotype appeared many times. The rearrangement links TRBV9 to TRBJ2-3, with 11 bases identical to TRBD2. The CDR3 totals 15 residues. V was pared by 0 bases and J by 7 bases, with 4 bases of the junction left unmatched. CDR1 SGDLS and CDR2 YYNGEE come from the germline V gene. CDR3 sequence reads: CASSVDGTSGNTQYF. DNA for the CDR3: TGTGCCAGCAGCGTAGATGGGACTAGCGGTAATACGCAGTATTTT.

This clonotype was counted at least ten times. This rearrangement joins TRBV3-1 to TRBJ2-7, with D hard to call. CDR1 LGHDT and CDR2 YNNKEL come from the germline V gene (reference sequence). Trimming removed 1 base at V and 4 bases at J, with 8 bases between. This CDR3 has 13 amino acids. The CDR3 DNA sequence: TGTGCCAGCAGCCAAGTGGCAGGTTACGAGCAGTACTTC. It translates to CASSQVAGYEQYF.

This clonotype occurred a few times. The chain joins TRBV29-1 to TRBJ2-7, with TRBD1 as a possible D gene (6 bases). The V gene's germline CDR1 is SQVTM and CDR2 ANQGSEA. This CDR3 is built from 14 residues. The V end was cut by 2 bases, the J end by 4 bases, with 15 bases between. CDR3 region: CSVELSGAIYEQYF. As DNA, the CDR3 is TGCAGCGTTGAATTGTCAGGGGCGATATACGAGCAGTACTTC.

There are many counts of this clonotype. The V and J genes are TRBV4-2 and TRBJ1-5; TRBD1 matches at 11 bases. The CDR3 runs 19 residues. Germline V gives CDR1 LGHNA, CDR2 YNFKEQ. V shed 1 base and J 0 bases; nucleotides not matched to a gene: 8. The CDR3 coding sequence is TGTGCCAGCAGCCAAGTCGGGACAGGGGGTGACGGTAGCAATCAGCCCCAGCATTTT. Translating gives CASSQVGTGGDGSNQPQHF.

This clonotype was seen at least ten times. The V and J genes are TRBV5-6 and TRBJ2-2, with D perhaps TRBD2 (5 bases). From germline, CDR1 is SGHDT and CDR2 YYEEEE. V was trimmed by 0 bases and J by 1 base, leaving 10 bases between them. The CDR3 is 16 amino acids. The CDR3 loop reads CASSLVGIKNTGELFF. The CDR3 nucleotides read TGTGCCAGCAGCTTGGTCGGGATTAAGAACACCGGGGAGCTGTTTTTT.

This clonotype appeared many times. The CDR3 protein is CASSLRLASTEQYF. Written as DNA, the CDR3 is TGTGCCAGCAGTTTAAGGCTAGCGTCCACCGAGCAGTACTTC. The V gene is TRBV27, the J gene TRBJ2-7; TRBD2 is a possible D gene (6 bases). V lost 2 bases and J 6 bases, leaving 14 bases between the germline ends. Germline CDR1 and CDR2: MNHEY and SMNVEV (reference sequence). The CDR3 has 14 amino acids.

This clonotype was observed at least ten times. The chain recombines TRBV20-1 with TRBJ1-1; TRBD1 agrees at 8 bases. Germline V lookup: CDR1 DFQATT, CDR2 SNEGSKA (reference sequence). The V and J ends lost 7 bases and 7 bases, in that order; junction bases with no gene match: 11. The CDR3 covers 13 residues. The CDR3 protein is CSGQGPGDLEAFF. CDR3 sequence (DNA): TGCAGTGGACAGGGGCCGGGCGACCTTGAAGCTTTCTTT.

This chain uses TRBV19 with TRBJ2-2; 10 bases agree with TRBD2. The CDR3 contains 16 residues. V gave up 2 bases and J gave up 5 bases; unmatched junction bases: 5. CDR1 and CDR2 (germline): LNHDA, SQIVND (reference sequence). CDR3 region: CASSISGGLATGELFF. The CDR3 DNA reads TGTGCCAGTAGTATATCAGGGGGACTAGCGACCGGGGAGCTGTTTTTT.

There are many counts of this clonotype. The J gene is TRBJ2-3, the V gene TRBV7-6, with D perhaps matching TRBD2 (7 bases). The V gene lost 10 bases and the J gene lost 8 bases, with 25 bases spanning the gap. This CDR3 region has 15 residues. Germline CDR1 is SGHVS and CDR2 is FNYEAQ. This chain's CDR3 is CATSEWGGLAVTQYF. CDR3 nucleotide sequence: TGTGCCACCTCGGAGTGGGGGGGCCTAGCAGTTACGCAGTATTTT.

This clonotype was observed a few times. The CDR3 nucleotides read TGTGCCAGCAGTTTTGGGGGAAGATACAATGAGCAGTTCTTC. Protein product: CASSFGGRYNEQFF. This chain links TRBV12-3 or TRBV12-4 with TRBJ2-1; D possibly matches TRBD1 or TRBD2 (5 bases each). The CDR3 length is 14 residues. Between the trimmed V and J ends, which lost 3 bases and 4 bases, there was a span of 10 bases.

At least ten counts were recorded for this clonotype. This chain joins TRBV5-1 and TRBJ2-1; D perhaps matches TRBD2 (6 bases). V lost 0 bases, J lost 10 bases, and 20 bases lay in between. The CDR3 consists of 16 residues. Germline V gives CDR1 SGHRS, CDR2 YFSETQ. The CDR3 DNA sequence: TGCGCCAGCAGCTTGGTTGGGACTCTCAGGGAGGAAGAGCAGTTCTTC. The encoded protein is CASSLVGTLREEEQFF.

Ten or more counts support this clonotype. The rearrangement joins TRBV5-1 to TRBJ2-1; D is uncertain. The CDR3 is 15 amino acids. The V end lost 3 bases, the J end lost 7 bases, and 17 bases lay between the germline ends. Germline CDR1 SGHRS, CDR2 YFSETQ. CDR3 sequence: CASSWLGPSQNEQFF. CDR3 DNA: TGCGCCAGCAGCTGGTTGGGCCCCAGTCAGAATGAGCAGTTCTTC.

This clonotype was counted ten times or more. The chain carries TRBV5-1 and TRBJ2-3; TRBD2 matches at 8 bases. Per the germline V gene, CDR1 is SGHRS and CDR2 is YFSETQ. The CDR3 spans 18 residues. V shed 2 bases, J shed 3 bases, and the junction held 14 bases outside the gene matches. The CDR3 DNA sequence: TGCGCCAGCAGCTTTAATGTTCGGGGGGGCTACAATACAGATACGCAGTATTTT. This gives the protein CASSFNVRGGYNTDTQYF.

This clonotype has a count of ten or more. The chain links TRBV5-5 to TRBJ2-1, with 9 bases fitting TRBD2. CDR1 SGHKS and CDR2 YYEKEE come from the germline V gene (reference sequence). Germline trimming cut 0 bases from V and 0 bases from J; bases unmatched to any gene: 1. The CDR3 is 16 residues long. The CDR3 spells CASSLGGRASYNEQFF. CDR3 sequence (DNA): TGTGCCAGCAGCTTGGGCGGGAGGGCCTCCTACAATGAGCAGTTCTTC. The whole variable domain, filled in from reference TRBV5-5 and TRBJ2-1, reads DAGVTQSPTHLIKTRGQQVTLRCSPISGHKSVSWYQQVLGQGPQFIFQYYEKEERGRGNFPDRFSARQFPNYSSELNVNALLLGDSALYLCASSLGGRASYNEQFFGPGTRLTVL.

This clonotype was detected many times. The CDR3 region is CASSLALRDTQYF. The CDR3 DNA reads TGCGCCAGCAGCTTGGCACTTCGGGATACGCAGTATTTT. The gene calls are TRBV5-1 and TRBJ2-3; D gene uncertain. The CDR3 has 13 residues. With 0 bases removed from V and 6 bases from J, the gap between germline ends came to 8 bases. CDR1 SGHRS and CDR2 YFSETQ come from the germline V gene.

There are many counts of this clonotype. This rearrangement joins TRBV7-2 to TRBJ2-3; no clear D gene. CDR1 is SGHTA and CDR2 is FQGNSA in the germline V gene. Trimming took off 1 base at V and 3 bases at J, with 8 bases between the two ends. This CDR3 has 14 amino acids. The CDR3 sequence: CASSLGPATDTQYF. CDR3 DNA sequence: TGTGCCAGCAGCTTAGGGCCCGCAACAGATACGCAGTATTTT.

This clonotype was detected many times. The chain combines TRBV12-3 or TRBV12-4 with TRBJ2-2; D possibly uses TRBD1 or TRBD2 (6 bases each). Between the trimmed V and J ends, which lost 5 bases and 4 bases, there was a span of 17 bases. This CDR3 region has 16 residues. The chain's CDR3 is CASSGGPGVITGELFF. CDR3 DNA sequence: TGTGCCAGCAGTGGGGGGCCAGGGGTAATCACCGGGGAGCTGTTTTTT.

This chain connects TRBV27 to TRBJ2-1, with 8 bases matching TRBD2. CDR1 and CDR2 (germline): MNHEY, SMNVEV (reference sequence). The CDR3 is 14 residues long. V gave up 7 bases and J gave up 4 bases; unmatched junction bases: 6. CDR3 in DNA: TGTGCCAGCATTCCGGGACTAGGTTACAATGAGCAGTTCTTC. The encoded protein is CASIPGLGYNEQFF.

This clonotype was counted between two and nine times. The V gene is TRBV12-3 or TRBV12-4, the J gene TRBJ2-4, with TRBD2 identical over 9 bases. The CDR3 is 14 amino acids. V trimming: 3 bases; J trimming: 4 bases; junction bases outside the gene matches: 1. The CDR3 region is CASSLTSGKNIQYF. The DNA for the CDR3 is TGTGCCAGCAGTTTGACTAGCGGAAAAAACATTCAGTACTTC.